What follows are 2 T cell receptor beta chains derived from one specimen sequenced in a study of CD8 T cells in ankylosing spondylitis. No antigen is known for these receptors. TCRdb recomputed calls from the 5' RACE reads with MiXCR, one row per CDR3 protein. The sample has around 890,000 distinct CDR3 sequences, about an eighth seen once; the top ten hold more than 0.5%. Whole-study results and caveats: What seemed typical of ankylosing spondylitis blood was a TCR beta motif built from several highly homologous variants.

Sample: blood, either unsorted or a sorted T cell fraction (not recorded which). These receptors all come from a male donor with ankylosing spondylitis.

This clonotype has more than one count but fewer than ten. The chain employs TRBV20-1 and TRBJ1-4; TRBD1 might be the D (5 bases). V gave up 6 bases and J gave up 7 bases, with 15 bases separating them. CDR1 is DFQATT, CDR2 SNEGSKA, per germline (reference sequence). The CDR3 sequence is 13 residues long. The CDR3 here is CSAREGMGEKLFF. As DNA, the CDR3 is TGCAGTGCCCGCGAGGGGATGGGTGAAAAACTGTTTTTT.

The chain uses TRBV5-5 and TRBJ2-3; D gene unclear. The V end lost 0 bases, the J end lost 5 bases, and 10 bases lay between the germline ends. The length of the CDR3 is 14 residues. The V gene's germline CDR1 is SGHKS and CDR2 YYEKEE (reference sequence). As DNA, the CDR3 is TGTGCCAGCAGCTTGGGGGAAGCTAGAGATACGCAGTATTTT. Its translation is CASSLGEARDTQYF.